The entry below describes one TCR beta chain. Its antigen remains unknown. The data originate from a study of molecular identifiers for immune sequencing clone quantification. Broader study findings: Molecules of identical TCR sharing a barcode could underestimate highly expanded clone sizes.

TCRdb reprocessed the PCR reads via MiXCR and lists one record per CDR3 protein. The repertoire holds a few hundred thousand distinct CDR3 sequences, about a quarter seen once, with around 0.7% in the top ten. V trimming: 0 bases; J trimming: 2 bases; junction bases outside the gene matches: 4. The CDR3 runs 15 residues. Germline assignment: CDR1 LGHNA and CDR2 YSLEER. The chain links TRBV4-3 to TRBJ2-7; 7 positions match TRBD1. This TCR was recovered from a human donor in good health. Some libraries in this study had Jurkat cell RNA spiked in. The sequenced sample was naive CD8+ T cells from blood, with Jurkat cell RNA spiked in. The subset was: FACS-sorted CD8+CD4-CCR7+CD45RA+ naive T cells. The CDR3 nucleotides read TGCGCCAGCAGCCAAGAGAAGCAGGGGGCCTACGAGCAGTACTTC. Amino acid sequence: CASSQEKQGAYEQYF.